These T cell receptor beta chains were read from a single sample in a study of blood T cell repertoires in COVID-19. Here immunoSEQ multiplex PCR was the method, and the copy in TCRdb shows in-frame clones only, minus some. The top ten hold 1.9% of the sample, which has roughly 240,000 clones, just under 85% seen once. The sample taken for sequencing was peripheral blood. Receptor source: a woman of 80 years or more with acute or convalescent COVID-19. Each CDR3 is given with its conserved first and last residue. The order of the fields is V gene, J gene, clone size, D gene, CDR3 DNA, CDR3 protein. D genes are given only for firm matches. Part of the rows lack a size; the others show once, few, many or a class for expanded clones.

TRBV7-3	TRBJ2-3	many	NA	TGTGCCAGCAGCTTGGGTGAGGGATTTTACCCAGATACGCAGTATTTT	CASSLGEGFYPDTQYF
TRBV24-1	TRBJ2-3	NA	TRBD2	TGTGCCACCAGTGAATCGACTAGCGGGTCCACAGATACGCAGTATTTT	CATSESTSGSTDTQYF
TRBV7-2	TRBJ1-5	few	NA	TGTGCCAGCAGTCGACAGGCCCCCAATCAGCCCCAGCATTTT	CASSRQAPNQPQHF
TRBV28	TRBJ2-5	NA	TRBD2	TGTGCCAGCAGCGAATCCGGGACTAGCGGGCAAGAGACCCAGTACTTC	CASSESGTSGQETQYF
TRBV5-1	TRBJ2-3	once	TRBD2	TGCGCCAGCAGCTTGAGGCCCGGACTAGCCGGGGGGACAGATACGCAGTATTTT	CASSLRPGLAGGTDTQYF
TRBV5-4	TRBJ1-2	NA	TRBD1	TGTGCCAGCAGCTCCGACAGGGGGATTTATGGCTACACCTTC	CASSSDRGIYGYTF
TRBV6-6	TRBJ1-1	NA	TRBD1	TGTGCCAGCAGTACCTGGGACAGGGTGAACACTGAAGCTTTCTTT	CASSTWDRVNTEAFF
TRBV6-5	TRBJ1-5	NA	NA	TGTGCCAGCAGCAACGGAGGGGGGGGCAATCAGCCCCAGCATTTT	CASSNGGGGNQPQHF
TRBV18	TRBJ2-3	NA	NA	TGTGCCAGCTCCGCGGGACGAGTCACCACAGATACGCAGTATTTT	CASSAGRVTTDTQYF
TRBV7-9	TRBJ2-7	once	NA	TGTGCCAGCAGCTTTTCGACAGGACTTTACGAGCAGTACTTC	CASSFSTGLYEQYF
TRBV30	TRBJ1-5	NA	TRBD1	TGTGCCTGGAGGACAGGGGATCAGCCCCAGCATTTT	CAWRTGDQPQHF
TRBV5-1	TRBJ2-5	NA	TRBD2	TGCGCCAGCAGCTCCACCCCGGGACTAGCGGGAGAGACCCAGTACTTC	CASSSTPGLAGETQYF
TRBV11-2	TRBJ1-1	NA	NA	TGTGCCAGCAGGTTCCGGCTGGGGAGCGCTGAAGCTTTCTTT	CASRFRLGSAEAFF
TRBV5-1	TRBJ1-4	NA	TRBD1	TGCGCCAGCAGCCGATCCGGGACAGTTCAAGAAAAACTGTTTTTT	CASSRSGTVQEKLFF
TRBV7-2	TRBJ1-2	NA	TRBD1	TGTGCCAGCAGCTTTCAGAGGGACAGCTATGGCTACACCTTC	CASSFQRDSYGYTF
TRBV7-2	TRBJ2-7	NA	TRBD2	TGTGCCAGCAGCTTAGGCGGGGGTCTTCCCTACGAGCAGTACTTC	CASSLGGGLPYEQYF
TRBV5-4	TRBJ2-5	NA	NA	TGTGCCAGCAGCTTGAGCGTTTCAGAGACCCAGTACTTC	CASSLSVSETQYF
TRBV5-1	TRBJ2-1	NA	NA	TGCGCCAGCAGCGCCACGAACAGTCACGGGGGTGAGCAGTTCTTC	CASSATNSHGGEQFF
TRBV7-9	TRBJ1-1	NA	NA	TGTGCCAGCAGCCCCGTAGCGAGGCGGGATGAAGCTTTCTTT	CASSPVARRDEAFF
TRBV28	TRBJ1-5	NA	TRBD1	TGTGCCAGCAGTCCAGCTAACCGGGACAGTATACATTTT	CASSPANRDSIHF
TRBV12-3/TRBV12-4	TRBJ2-3	NA	NA	TGTGCCAGCAGTTTAACAGGCACAGATACGCAGTATTTT	CASSLTGTDTQYF
TRBV6-2/TRBV6-3	TRBJ2-7	NA	NA	TGTGCCAGCAGCTCCATCCGCCAGACCTACGAGCAGTACTTC	CASSSIRQTYEQYF
TRBV20-1	TRBJ2-7	NA	TRBD1	TGCAGTGCTAGCCAGGGGGAGAAGGAGTACTTC	CSASQGEKEYF
TRBV18	TRBJ1-2	NA	TRBD1	TGTGCCAGCTCACCACCACAGGGGGCGTCTGGCTACACCTTC	CASSPPQGASGYTF
TRBV15	TRBJ1-3	NA	NA	TGTGCCACCAGCAGGGGGGGGCTCGGAAACACCATATATTTT	CATSRGGLGNTIYF
TRBV7-6	TRBJ2-7	few	NA	TGTGCCAGCAGAGACAGATACGAGCAGTACTTC	CASRDRYEQYF
TRBV7-5	TRBJ2-7	NA	NA	TGTGCCACTCGGGCGGGGACAGAGTTCTACGAGCAGTACTTC	CATRAGTEFYEQYF
TRBV7-2	TRBJ2-3	NA	NA	TGTGCCAGCAGCTTAGGGAGCACCACAGATACGCAGTATTTT	CASSLGSTTDTQYF
TRBV11-2	TRBJ1-1	NA	NA	TGTGCCAGCAGCCCACAGGGTAGAAACACTGAAGCTTTCTTT	CASSPQGRNTEAFF
TRBV5-6	TRBJ1-2	NA	TRBD1	TGTGCCAGCAGCTTCGGGACAGAGAACTATGGCTACACCTTC	CASSFGTENYGYTF
TRBV5-6	TRBJ2-5	NA	NA	TGTGCCAGCAGCTTAGATTATTTAGGGGTCCGAGAGACCCAGTACTTC	CASSLDYLGVRETQYF
TRBV6-2/TRBV6-3	TRBJ2-5	once	TRBD2	TGTGCCAGCAGTTCGGGGGGGCTTGGAGAGACCCAGTACTTC	CASSSGGLGETQYF
TRBV5-5	TRBJ1-5	NA	TRBD1	TGTGCCAGCAGCCGTTGGACAGGGCCCAATCAGCCCCAGCATTTT	CASSRWTGPNQPQHF
TRBV7-2	TRBJ2-1	NA	TRBD2	TGTGCCAGCAGCTTAACGTGGGCGGGGGGGCCTGGTGAGCAGTTCTTC	CASSLTWAGGPGEQFF
TRBV2	TRBJ1-4	NA	NA	TGTGCCACCCGGCGGGCCGGGAACGAAAAACTGTTTTTT	CATRRAGNEKLFF
TRBV15	TRBJ2-1	NA	NA	TGTGCCACCAGCAGAGGCGGAACAGGGAACGATGAGCAGTTCTTC	CATSRGGTGNDEQFF
TRBV6-2/TRBV6-3	TRBJ1-1	NA	TRBD1	TGTGCCAGCAGTTACTCGATGGGACAGGTCCACACTGAAGCTTTCTTT	CASSYSMGQVHTEAFF